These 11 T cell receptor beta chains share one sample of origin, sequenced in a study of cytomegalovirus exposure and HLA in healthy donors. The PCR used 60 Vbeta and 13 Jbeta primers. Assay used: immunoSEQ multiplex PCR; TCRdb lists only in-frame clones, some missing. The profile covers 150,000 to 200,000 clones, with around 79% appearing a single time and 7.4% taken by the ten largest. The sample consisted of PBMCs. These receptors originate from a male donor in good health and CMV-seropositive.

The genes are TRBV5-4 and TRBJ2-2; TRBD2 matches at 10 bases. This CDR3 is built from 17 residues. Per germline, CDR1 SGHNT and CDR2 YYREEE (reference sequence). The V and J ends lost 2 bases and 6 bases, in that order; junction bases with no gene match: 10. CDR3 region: CASSLDIVLAGPGELFF. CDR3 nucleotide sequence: TGTGCCAGCAGCTTAGATATCGTACTAGCGGGGCCCGGGGAGCTGTTTTTT.

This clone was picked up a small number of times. The CDR3 spells CATADKTGGLGYTF. CDR3 sequence (DNA): TGCGCTACCGCCGATAAGACAGGGGGGCTTGGCTACACCTTC. The chain uses TRBV5-1 and TRBJ1-2, with TRBD1 identical over 9 bases. The length of the CDR3 is 14 residues. Looked up from germline, CDR1 is SGHRS and CDR2 is YFSETQ.

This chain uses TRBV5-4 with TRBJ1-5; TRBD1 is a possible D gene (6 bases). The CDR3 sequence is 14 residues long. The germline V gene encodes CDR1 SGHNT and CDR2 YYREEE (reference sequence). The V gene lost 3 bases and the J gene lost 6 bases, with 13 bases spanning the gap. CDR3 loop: CASSSDRYGQPQHF. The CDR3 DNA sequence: TGTGCCAGCAGCTCCGACAGGTACGGTCAGCCCCAGCATTTT.

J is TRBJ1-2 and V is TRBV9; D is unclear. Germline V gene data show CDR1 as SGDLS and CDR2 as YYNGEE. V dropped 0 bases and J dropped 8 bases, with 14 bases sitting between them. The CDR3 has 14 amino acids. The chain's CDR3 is CASSVESATGGYTF. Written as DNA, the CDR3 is TGTGCCAGCAGCGTAGAATCGGCCACGGGGGGCTACACCTTC.

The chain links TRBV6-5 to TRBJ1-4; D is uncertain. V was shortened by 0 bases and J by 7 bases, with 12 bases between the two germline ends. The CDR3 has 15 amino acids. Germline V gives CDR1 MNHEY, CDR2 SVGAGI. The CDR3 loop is CASSYSWRKPEKLFF. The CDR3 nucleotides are TGTGCCAGCAGTTACTCTTGGAGGAAACCTGAAAAACTGTTTTTT.

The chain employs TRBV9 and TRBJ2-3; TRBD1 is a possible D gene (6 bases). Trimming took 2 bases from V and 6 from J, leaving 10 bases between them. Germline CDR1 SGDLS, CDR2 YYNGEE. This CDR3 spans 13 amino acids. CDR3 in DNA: TGTGCCAGCAGCGTCGACAGGTCCGATACGCAGTATTTT. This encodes CASSVDRSDTQYF. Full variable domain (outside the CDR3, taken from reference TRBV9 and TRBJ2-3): DSGVTQTPKHLITATGQRVTLRCSPRSGDLSVYWYQQSLDQGLQFLIQYYNGEERAKGNILERFSAQQFPDLHSELNLSSLELGDSALYFCASSVDRSDTQYFGPGTRLTVL.

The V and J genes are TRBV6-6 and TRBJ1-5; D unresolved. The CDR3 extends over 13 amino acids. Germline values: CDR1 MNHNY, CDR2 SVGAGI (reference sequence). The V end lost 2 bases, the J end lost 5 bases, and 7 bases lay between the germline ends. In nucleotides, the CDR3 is TGTGCCAGCAGTTACGAGAGGGATCAGCCCCAGCATTTT. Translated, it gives CASSYERDQPQHF.

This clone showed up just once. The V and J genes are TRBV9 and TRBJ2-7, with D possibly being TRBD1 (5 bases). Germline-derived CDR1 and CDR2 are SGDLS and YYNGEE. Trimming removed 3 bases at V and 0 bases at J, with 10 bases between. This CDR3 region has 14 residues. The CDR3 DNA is TGTGCCAGCAGCGCCCGACAGCTCTCCTACGAGCAGTACTTC. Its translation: CASSARQLSYEQYF.

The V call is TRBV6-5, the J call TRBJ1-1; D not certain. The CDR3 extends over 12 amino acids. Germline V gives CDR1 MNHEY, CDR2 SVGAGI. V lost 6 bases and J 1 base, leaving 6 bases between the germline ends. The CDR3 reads CASRSGNTEAFF. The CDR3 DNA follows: TGTGCCAGCAGGTCGGGGAACACTGAAGCTTTCTTT.

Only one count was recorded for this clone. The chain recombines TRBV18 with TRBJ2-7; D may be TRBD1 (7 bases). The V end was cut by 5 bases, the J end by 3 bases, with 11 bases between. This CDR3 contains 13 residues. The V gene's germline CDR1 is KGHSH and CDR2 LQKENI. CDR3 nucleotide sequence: TGTGCCAGCTCAGCGGGACAGTTCTACGAGCAGTACTTC. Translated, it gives CASSAGQFYEQYF.

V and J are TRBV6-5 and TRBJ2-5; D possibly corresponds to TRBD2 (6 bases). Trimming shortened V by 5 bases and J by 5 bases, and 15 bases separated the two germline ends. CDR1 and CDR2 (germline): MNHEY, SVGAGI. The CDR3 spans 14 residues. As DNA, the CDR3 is TGTGCCAGCAGTACCTCCGGGGGACTGGAGACCCAGTACTTC. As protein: CASSTSGGLETQYF.